One and the same sample provided the 30 T cell receptor beta chains below, sequenced in a study of vaccination effects on CD4 cells after COVID-19. Produced via immunoSEQ multiplex PCR; TCRdb's table is partial and in-frame only. The repertoire consists of about 64,000 clones, with about two thirds occurring once and the leading ten covering roughly 23%. Their target antigens are unknown. Isolation of CD4+ T cells took place after ten to eleven days of culture. The material was CD4+ T cells from PBMCs cultured without peptide, obtained before COVID-19 vaccination. These receptors all stem from a human donor who had a prior SARS-CoV-2 infection.

The V and J genes are TRBV6-5 and TRBJ2-5; TRBD2 matches 9 bases. The V gene end was trimmed by 7 bases and the J gene end by 2 bases; junction bases not matched to a gene: 5. This CDR3 contains 14 residues. Looked up from germline, CDR1 is MNHEY and CDR2 is SVGAGI. CDR3 DNA sequence: TGTGCCAGCACCCGAAGCGGGGGGCAAGAGACCCAGTACTTC. Protein sequence: CASTRSGGQETQYF.

The chain couples TRBV10-3 to TRBJ2-7; D gene uncertain. Germline V gene lookup returns CDR1 ENHRY and CDR2 SYGVKD. This CDR3 has 13 amino acids. V lost 5 bases, J lost 2 bases, and 10 bases lay in between. The CDR3 is CAISQEPPYEQYF. The DNA for the CDR3 is TGTGCCATCAGTCAGGAGCCTCCCTACGAGCAGTACTTC.

This clone was counted once. The genes are TRBV13 and TRBJ2-2; 7 bases line up with TRBD2. The V gene end was trimmed by 2 bases and the J gene end by 6 bases; junction bases not matched to a gene: 9. CDR1 is PRHDT, CDR2 FYEKMQ, per germline (reference sequence). This CDR3 comprises 16 residues. The CDR3 nucleotides are TGTGCCAGCAGCTTATATCGCGGGAGAAACCCCGGGGAGCTGTTTTTT. Translated, it gives CASSLYRGRNPGELFF. The whole variable domain, remainder taken from reference TRBV13 and TRBJ2-2, is AAGVIQSPRHLIKEKRETATLKCYPIPRHDTVYWYQQGPGQDPQFLISFYEKMQSDKGSIPDRFSAQQFSDYHSELNMSSLELGDSALYFCASSLYRGRNPGELFFGEGSRLTVL.

This clone has only a few counts. The chain couples TRBV6-8 to TRBJ1-5; 11 nucleotides align to TRBD1. The ends lost 8 bases at V and 5 bases at J; junction bases unmatched: 5. The CDR3 loop spans 14 amino acids. Per germline, CDR1 MNHGY and CDR2 SAAAGT. DNA for the CDR3: TGTGCCAGCGGGGGACAGGGGGATTATCAGCCCCAGCATTTT. This translates into CASGGQGDYQPQHF.

This rearrangement joins TRBV18 to TRBJ2-7; 7 bases align to TRBD2. This CDR3 has 15 residues. CDR1 and CDR2 (germline): KGHSH, LQKENI. V shed 3 bases, J shed 2 bases, and the junction held 7 bases outside the gene matches. CDR3 sequence (DNA): TGTGCCAGCTCACCCCTTATGGGGGGGACCTACGAGCAGTACTTC. It encodes CASSPLMGGTYEQYF. Drawing the rest from reference TRBV18 and TRBJ2-7, the complete variable domain is NAGVMQNPRHLVRRRGQEARLRCSPMKGHSHVYWYRQLPEEGLKFMVYLQKENIIDESGMPKERFSAEFPKEGPSILRIQQVVRGDSAAYFCASSPLMGGTYEQYFGPGTRLTVT.

This clone occurred a few times. The J gene is TRBJ2-7, the V gene TRBV18; 10 positions match TRBD1. V was clipped by 4 bases and J by 3 bases; unmatched bases: 9. The CDR3 is 16 residues long. CDR1 and CDR2 (germline): KGHSH, LQKENI. CDR3 bases: TGTGCCAGCTCACAACCGGGACAGGGGTCCCTCTACGAGCAGTACTTC. This codes for CASSQPGQGSLYEQYF.

This chain links TRBV6-5 with TRBJ2-5; the D gene is possibly TRBD2 (6 bases). Germline V gene lookup returns CDR1 MNHEY and CDR2 SVGAGI. CDR3 length: 15 amino acids. V lost 10 bases and J lost 2, with 20 bases in between. The CDR3: CATSRGTATQETQYF. In DNA form, the CDR3 reads TGTGCCACCTCCCGGGGGACGGCTACACAAGAGACCCAGTACTTC.

The rearrangement uses TRBV18 and TRBJ1-1, with a possible D match to TRBD1 (6 bases). From germline, CDR1 is KGHSH and CDR2 LQKENI. The CDR3 length is 11 residues. The CDR3 loop reads CATGWHTEAFF. CDR3 coding DNA: TGTGCTACAGGGTGGCACACTGAAGCTTTCTTT.

In this sample, this clone turned up a few times. The rearrangement uses TRBV27 and TRBJ2-5; tentative D call: TRBD2 (6 bases). The CDR3 runs to 13 residues. V was clipped by 0 bases and J by 5 bases, with 7 bases between them. CDR1 and CDR2 (germline): MNHEY, SMNVEV (reference sequence). The CDR3 here is CASSLSLAETQYF. DNA of the CDR3: TGTGCCAGCAGTTTATCCCTAGCGGAGACCCAGTACTTC.

The chain joins TRBV7-2 to TRBJ1-2, with 10 bases matching TRBD1. CDR3 length equals 16 residues. The V and J ends lost 1 base and 3 bases, in that order; junction bases with no gene match: 5. Germline values: CDR1 SGHTA, CDR2 FQGNSA. CDR3 in amino acids: CASSLVGTGVDYGYTF. The CDR3 bases are TGTGCCAGCAGCTTAGTCGGGACAGGGGTGGACTATGGCTACACCTTC.

This clone was recorded once. CDR3 coding DNA: TGTGCCAGCAGCGTAACAGCGGGGGCCACCTACAATGAGCAGTTCTTC. Its protein is CASSVTAGATYNEQFF. The V call is TRBV9, the J call TRBJ2-1; 8 positions agree with TRBD2. CDR3 size: 16 residues. J gave up 2 bases and V 1 base, and 5 bases lay outside the gene matches. The germline V gene encodes CDR1 SGDLS and CDR2 YYNGEE.

J is TRBJ2-3 and V is TRBV29-1, with 9 bases lining up with TRBD1. The V gene's germline CDR1 is SQVTM and CDR2 ANQGSEA. The CDR3 covers 12 residues. V lost 7 bases and J lost 5; bases outside the gene matches: 4. The CDR3, as DNA: TGCAGCGGTGGACAGGGGCTAGATACGCAGTATTTT. Protein product: CSGGQGLDTQYF.

The rearrangement joins TRBV30 to TRBJ1-1; the D gene is possibly TRBD1 (5 bases). V lost 0 bases to trimming and J lost 9 bases, with 23 bases between them. Germline assignment: CDR1 GTSNPN and CDR2 SVGIG (reference sequence). CDR3 length: 16 residues. The CDR3 DNA sequence: TGTGCCTGGAGTGTACGGGGCAGGACAACGCGAATCCAAGCTTTCTTT. Residues: CAWSVRGRTTRIQAFF. Together with reference TRBV30 and TRBJ1-1, the CDR3 gives the full variable domain: SQTIHQWPATLVQPVGSPLSLECTVEGTSNPNLYWYRQAAGRGLQLLFYSVGIGQISSEVPQNLSASRPQDRQFILSSKKLLLSDSGFYLCAWSVRGRTTRIQAFFGQGTRLTVV.

This sequence joins TRBV7-2 and TRBJ1-5; no reliable D call. Trimming cost V 3 bases and J 9 bases, with 6 bases left between them. CDR1 is SGHTA, CDR2 FQGNSA, per germline. This CDR3 spans 11 amino acids. The CDR3 DNA reads as TGTGCCAGCAGCTTTCGGGGGCCCCAGCATTTT. Amino acids: CASSFRGPQHF.

This clone turned up a few times. This chain connects TRBV29-1 to TRBJ1-1, with D tentatively TRBD1 (6 bases). Germline V CDR1 and CDR2: SQVTM, ANQGSEA. Trimming removed 6 bases from V and 2 bases from J, with 13 bases in between. The CDR3 is made up of 13 amino acids. CDR3 nucleotide sequence: TGCAGCGTGGCCGCCGGGACAAACACTGAAGCTTTCTTT. Protein product: CSVAAGTNTEAFF.

V gene TRBV14 combines with J gene TRBJ2-1; D is unclear. The ends were cut back, 4 bases at V and 9 bases at J, with 13 bases in the middle. Germline V gene sequence: CDR1 SGHDN, CDR2 FVKESK. CDR3 length: 13 residues. The DNA for the CDR3 is TGTGCCAGCAGCCGCCAAATGAATACTGAGCAGTTCTTC. It specifies CASSRQMNTEQFF.

The rearrangement links TRBV5-4 to TRBJ1-1; D unclear. Trimming took 0 bases from V and 2 from J, leaving 8 bases between them. CDR3 length: 14 amino acids. The germline gives CDR1 SGHNT, CDR2 YYREEE (reference sequence). CDR3 in DNA: TGTGCCAGCAGCTTGGATACAGCAAACACTGAAGCTTTCTTT. Protein: CASSLDTANTEAFF.

A word on this clone: Germline and junction disagree at one end, which may indicate a read error. The V call is TRBV7-7, the J call TRBJ2-7, with D perhaps TRBD2 (6 bases). Germline CDR1 and CDR2: SSHAT and FNYEAQ (reference sequence). The CDR3 has 13 amino acids. The CDR3 DNA sequence: TGTGCTAGCAGCCCCGAGACTAGTGGGCGGCAGTACTTC. Protein sequence: CASSPETSGRQYF.

This chain uses TRBV7-9 with TRBJ1-2; D is undetermined. The CDR3 contains 12 residues. V was trimmed by 1 base and J by 4 bases, leaving 4 bases between them. Germline CDR1 reads SEHNR; CDR2 reads FQNEAQ (reference sequence). DNA of the CDR3: TGTGCCAGCAGCTTAGACCTCTATGGCTACACCTTC. Residues: CASSLDLYGYTF.

This chain links TRBV6-2 or TRBV6-3 with TRBJ2-2; TRBD2 matches at 14 bases. CDR3 length equals 19 residues. CDR1 is MNHEY, CDR2 SVGEGT, per germline. With V trimmed by 3 bases and J by 0 bases, 6 bases remained unmatched. The CDR3: CASSYSTSGRESNTGELFF. The DNA for the CDR3 is TGTGCCAGCAGTTATTCGACTAGCGGGAGGGAATCGAACACCGGGGAGCTGTTTTTT.

This chain joins TRBV7-9 and TRBJ2-5; 7 nucleotides match TRBD1. This CDR3 is built from 16 residues. Unmatched junction bases numbered 11, after V lost 2 bases and J lost 5 bases. Germline-derived CDR1 and CDR2 are SEHNR and FQNEAQ (reference sequence). The DNA of the CDR3 is TGTGCCAGCAGCTTACCTCGGGGACAGTTTTTGGAGACCCAGTACTTC. This gives the protein CASSLPRGQFLETQYF.

CDR3 DNA: TGTGCCAGCAGCCGCTCTAGCGGTGGGGCCAATGAGCAGTTCTTC. Its protein product is CASSRSSGGANEQFF. V is TRBV2 and J is TRBJ2-1, with 7 bases matching TRBD2. V lost 6 bases to trimming and J lost 6 bases; unmatched junction nucleotides: 11. The CDR3 spans 15 residues. Germline V gene lookup returns CDR1 SNHLY and CDR2 FYNNEI.

The chain couples TRBV20-1 to TRBJ1-1, with a weak D call TRBD1 (5 bases). The germline V and J ends were trimmed by 1 base and 7 bases, with 7 bases remaining between them. The CDR3 is made up of 11 amino acids. The germline CDR1 and CDR2 sequences are DFQATT and SNEGSKA (reference sequence). CDR3 DNA sequence: TGCAGTGCTAGAGGCGGGGGTGAAGCTTTCTTT. This encodes CSARGGGEAFF.

This chain connects TRBV2 to TRBJ2-7; D unclear. This CDR3 is built from 13 residues. Trimming took 5 bases from V and 2 from J, leaving 10 bases between them. Germline CDR1 is SNHLY and CDR2 is FYNNEI. DNA of the CDR3: TGTGCCAGCAGTATTCCCCTTACCTACGAGCAGTACTTC. Its translation is CASSIPLTYEQYF.

This clone was seen only a few times. The rearrangement links TRBV6-5 to TRBJ2-5; D is ambiguous. Per germline, CDR1 MNHEY and CDR2 SVGAGI. The CDR3 has 13 amino acids. V gave up 4 bases and J gave up 4 bases, with 10 bases separating them. The CDR3 is CASSSPRRETQYF. The CDR3 DNA sequence: TGTGCCAGCAGTTCACCCCGGAGAGAGACCCAGTACTTC.

This clone has more than one count but fewer than ten. V is TRBV7-9 and J is TRBJ2-2; TRBD2 aligns across 11 bases. This CDR3 region has 16 residues. CDR1 is SEHNR and CDR2 is FQNEAQ in the germline V gene (reference sequence). Losses at the gene ends were 0 bases for V and 7 bases for J; bases not matched to a gene: 4. The CDR3 sequence: CASSLALAGDIGELFF. In DNA form, the CDR3 reads TGTGCCAGCAGCTTAGCACTAGCGGGAGATATCGGGGAGCTGTTTTTT.

The chain carries TRBV18 and TRBJ2-5; D ambiguous. The V end lost 8 bases, the J end lost 8 bases, and 15 bases lay between the germline ends. This CDR3 is 12 amino acids long. Germline-derived CDR1 and CDR2 are KGHSH and LQKENI. CDR3 sequence reads: CASPLGPQTQYF. CDR3 coding DNA: TGTGCCAGCCCCCTCGGACCACAAACCCAGTACTTC.

The chain combines TRBV18 with TRBJ1-2, with no clear D. Germline lookup yields CDR1 KGHSH and CDR2 LQKENI. This CDR3 has 14 residues. V lost 4 bases to trimming and J lost 2 bases, with 11 bases between them. This CDR3 reads CASSQLTGNYGYTF. The CDR3, as DNA: TGTGCCAGCTCACAATTGACGGGCAACTATGGCTACACCTTC.

V usage is TRBV20-1 and J usage is TRBJ1-1; D gene unclear. Trimming shortened V by 3 bases and J by 3 bases, and 11 bases separated the two germline ends. The CDR3 covers 13 residues. CDR1 is DFQATT, CDR2 SNEGSKA, per germline (reference sequence). DNA of the CDR3: TGCAGTGCTAGTGACGGTGGGTACACTGAAGCTTTCTTT. Translating gives CSASDGGYTEAFF.

V is TRBV25-1 and J is TRBJ1-2; D is perhaps TRBD1 (5 bases). There are 16 residues in the CDR3. Germline CDR1 MGHDK, CDR2 SYGVNS. V lost 4 bases, J lost 7 bases, and 22 bases lay in between. CDR3 DNA: TGTGCCAGCAGTGGGATAGGGACTTCCGCGGCGAGTGGCTACACCTTC. Protein sequence: CASSGIGTSAASGYTF.